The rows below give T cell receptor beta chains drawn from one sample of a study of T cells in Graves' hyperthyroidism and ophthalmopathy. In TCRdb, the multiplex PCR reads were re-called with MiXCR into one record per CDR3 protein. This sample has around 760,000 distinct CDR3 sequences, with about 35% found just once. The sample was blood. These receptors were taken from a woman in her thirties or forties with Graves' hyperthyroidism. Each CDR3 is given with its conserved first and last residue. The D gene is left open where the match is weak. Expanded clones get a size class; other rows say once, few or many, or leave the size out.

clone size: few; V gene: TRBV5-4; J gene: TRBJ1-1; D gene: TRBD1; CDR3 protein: CASSFRDRGSTEAFF; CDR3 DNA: TGTGCCAGCAGCTTCCGGGACAGGGGGAGCACTGAAGCTTTCTTT
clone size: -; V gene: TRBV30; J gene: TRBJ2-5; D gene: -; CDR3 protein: CAWRPGIPETQYF; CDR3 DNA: TGTGCCTGGAGGCCAGGGATACCAGAGACCCAGTACTTC
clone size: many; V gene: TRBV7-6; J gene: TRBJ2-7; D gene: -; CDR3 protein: CASSFGGFSYEQYF; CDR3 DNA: TGTGCCAGCAGCTTTGGTGGATTTTCCTACGAGCAGTACTTC
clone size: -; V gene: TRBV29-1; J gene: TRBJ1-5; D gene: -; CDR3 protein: CSVDDGTSNQPQHF; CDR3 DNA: TGCAGCGTTGACGACGGGACTAGCAATCAGCCCCAGCATTTT
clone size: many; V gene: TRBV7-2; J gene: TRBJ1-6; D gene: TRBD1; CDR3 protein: CASSSFPGGFSPLHF; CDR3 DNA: TGTGCCAGCAGCTCCTTTCCAGGGGGCTTTTCACCCCTCCACTTT
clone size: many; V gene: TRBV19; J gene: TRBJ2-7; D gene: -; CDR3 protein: CASSIGSASYEQYF; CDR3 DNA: TGTGCCAGTAGTATAGGCAGTGCCTCCTACGAGCAGTACTTC
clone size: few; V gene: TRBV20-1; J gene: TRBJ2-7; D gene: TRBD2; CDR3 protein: CSARDLTSGVTYEQYF; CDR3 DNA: TGCAGTGCTAGAGATCTGACTAGCGGGGTCACCTACGAGCAGTACTTC
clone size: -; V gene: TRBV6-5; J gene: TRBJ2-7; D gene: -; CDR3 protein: CASSYKDGSYEQYF; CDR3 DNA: TGTGCCAGCAGTTACAAGGACGGCTCCTACGAGCAGTACTTC
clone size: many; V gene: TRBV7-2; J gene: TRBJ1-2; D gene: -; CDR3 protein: CASSPEQVSNYGYTF; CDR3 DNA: TGTGCCAGCAGCCCGGAACAGGTCTCTAACTATGGCTACACCTTC
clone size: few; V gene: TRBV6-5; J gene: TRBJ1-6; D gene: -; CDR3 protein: CASSYSHRRPSPLHF; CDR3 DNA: TGTGCCAGCAGTTACTCCCATAGAAGACCTTCACCCCTCCACTTT
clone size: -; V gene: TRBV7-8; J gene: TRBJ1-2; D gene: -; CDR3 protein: CAPAPGSSIHYGYTF; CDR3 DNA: TGTGCTCCAGCTCCCGGGTCGTCTATCCACTATGGCTACACCTTC
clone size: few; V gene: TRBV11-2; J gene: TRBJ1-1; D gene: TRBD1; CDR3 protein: CASLARDRGFRVTEAFF; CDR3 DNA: TGTGCCAGCCTGGCCCGGGACAGGGGCTTTAGGGTCACTGAAGCTTTCTTT
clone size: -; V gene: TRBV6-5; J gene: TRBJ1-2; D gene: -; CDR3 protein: CASSATGTKYGYTF; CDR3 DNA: TGTGCCAGCAGTGCCACCGGGACAAAGTATGGCTACACCTTC
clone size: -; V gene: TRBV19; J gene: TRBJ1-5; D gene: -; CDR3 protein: CASSTLWRMSNQPQHF; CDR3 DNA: TGTGCCAGTAGTACCCTTTGGAGGATGAGCAATCAGCCCCAGCATTTT
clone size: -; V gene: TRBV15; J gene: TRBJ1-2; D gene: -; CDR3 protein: CATSSLGGLGGYTF; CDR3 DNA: TGTGCCACCAGCAGCTTGGGGGGGCTCGGCGGCTACACCTTC
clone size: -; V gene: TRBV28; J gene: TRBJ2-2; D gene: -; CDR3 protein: CASRLDGPTGELFF; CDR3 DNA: TGTGCCAGCCGACTAGATGGTCCGACCGGGGAGCTGTTTTTT
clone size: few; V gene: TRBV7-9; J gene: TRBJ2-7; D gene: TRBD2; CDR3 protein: CASSQEAGGVTYEQYF; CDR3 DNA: TGTGCCAGCAGCCAAGAGGCGGGGGGGGTAACCTACGAGCAGTACTTC
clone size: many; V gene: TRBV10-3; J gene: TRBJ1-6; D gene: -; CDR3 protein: CAISESGQLNSPLHF; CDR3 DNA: TGTGCCATCAGTGAGTCGGGGCAGCTGAATTCACCCCTCCACTTT
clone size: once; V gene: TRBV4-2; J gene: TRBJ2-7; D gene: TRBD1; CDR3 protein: CASSFGMGQPVLGQYF; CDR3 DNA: TGTGCCAGCAGCTTCGGCATGGGACAGCCCGTTCTGGGGCAGTACTTC
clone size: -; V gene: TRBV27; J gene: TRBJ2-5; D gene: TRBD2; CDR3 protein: CAPIGEGWETQYF; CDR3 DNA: TGTGCTCCTATCGGGGAGGGCTGGGAGACCCAGTACTTC
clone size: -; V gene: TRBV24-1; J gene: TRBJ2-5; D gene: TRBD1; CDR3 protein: CATSEAGTGRQETQYF; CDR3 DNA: TGTGCCACCAGTGAGGCCGGGACAGGGAGACAAGAGACCCAGTACTTC
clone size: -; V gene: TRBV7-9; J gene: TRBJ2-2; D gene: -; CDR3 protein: CASSQDSPAVKFSGELFF; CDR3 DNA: TGTGCCAGCAGCCAAGATAGTCCGGCGGTTAAGTTTTCGGGGGAGCTGTTTTTT
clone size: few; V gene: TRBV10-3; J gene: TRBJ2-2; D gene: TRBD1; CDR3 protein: CAISETDRDGELFF; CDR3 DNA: TGTGCCATCAGTGAGACGGACAGGGACGGGGAGCTGTTTTTT
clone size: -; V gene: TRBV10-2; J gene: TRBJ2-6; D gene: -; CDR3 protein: CASSVEGGGANVLTF; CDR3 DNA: TGCGCCAGCAGCGTCGAGGGTGGTGGGGCCAACGTCCTGACTTTC
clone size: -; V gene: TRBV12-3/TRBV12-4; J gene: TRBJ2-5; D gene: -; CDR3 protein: CASSASGPPHETQYF; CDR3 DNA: TGTGCCAGCAGTGCCTCGGGACCTCCGCACGAGACCCAGTACTTC
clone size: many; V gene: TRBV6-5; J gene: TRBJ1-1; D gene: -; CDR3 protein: CASSYRGLRAGTEAFF; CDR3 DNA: TGTGCCAGCAGTTACAGGGGCCTCAGGGCTGGGACTGAAGCTTTCTTT
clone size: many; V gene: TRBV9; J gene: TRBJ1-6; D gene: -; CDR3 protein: CASSVAPSGDYNSPLHF; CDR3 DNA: TGTGCCAGCAGCGTAGCTCCTTCAGGGGATTACAATTCACCCCTCCACTTT
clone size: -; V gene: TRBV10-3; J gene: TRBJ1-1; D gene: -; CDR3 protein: CAISNPATEAFF; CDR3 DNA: TGTGCCATCAGCAACCCGGCCACTGAAGCTTTCTTT
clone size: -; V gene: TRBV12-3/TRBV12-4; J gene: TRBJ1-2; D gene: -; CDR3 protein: CASSAPAGDGYTF; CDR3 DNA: TGTGCCAGCAGCGCCCCGGCAGGTGATGGCTACACCTTC
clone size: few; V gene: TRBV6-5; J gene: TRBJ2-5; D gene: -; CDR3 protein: CASSYSQGWSQETQYF; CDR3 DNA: TGTGCCAGCAGTTACTCTCAGGGATGGTCCCAAGAGACCCAGTACTTC
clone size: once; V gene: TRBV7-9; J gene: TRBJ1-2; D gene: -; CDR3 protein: CASSLASTGLYGYTF; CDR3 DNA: TGTGCCAGCAGCTTAGCGTCGACAGGTCTCTATGGCTACACCTTC
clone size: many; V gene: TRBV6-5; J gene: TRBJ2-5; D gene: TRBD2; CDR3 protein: CASSYRGGRQETQYF; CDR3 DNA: TGTGCCAGCAGCTACCGGGGGGGTAGGCAAGAGACCCAGTACTTC
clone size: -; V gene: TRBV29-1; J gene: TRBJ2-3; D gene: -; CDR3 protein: CSADDSVSTDTQYF; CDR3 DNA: TGCAGCGCCGACGACAGCGTAAGCACAGATACGCAGTATTTT
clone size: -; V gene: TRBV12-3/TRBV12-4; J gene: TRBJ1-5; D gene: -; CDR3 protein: CTSSWGGGNQPQHF; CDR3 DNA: TGTACCAGCAGTTGGGGGGGAGGGAATCAGCCCCAGCATTTT
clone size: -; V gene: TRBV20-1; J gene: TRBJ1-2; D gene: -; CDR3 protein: CSARGGSEAPHGHTF; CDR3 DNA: TGCAGTGCTAGGGGGGGTAGTGAGGCCCCCCATGGCCACACCTTC
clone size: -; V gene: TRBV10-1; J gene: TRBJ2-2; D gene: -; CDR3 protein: CASSGTWAGELFF; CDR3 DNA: TGCGCCAGCAGTGGGACTTGGGCCGGGGAGCTGTTTTTT
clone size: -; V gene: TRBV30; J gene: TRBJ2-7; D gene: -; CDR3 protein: CAWRKPAGYEQYF; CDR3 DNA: TGTGCCTGGAGGAAGCCGGCCGGATACGAGCAGTACTTC
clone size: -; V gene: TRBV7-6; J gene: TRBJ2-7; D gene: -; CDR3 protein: CASSYGFGYEQYF; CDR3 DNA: TGTGCCAGCAGCTATGGGTTTGGGTACGAGCAGTACTTC
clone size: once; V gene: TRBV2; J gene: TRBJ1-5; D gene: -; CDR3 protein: CASNPGRGRNQPQHF; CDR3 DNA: TGTGCCAGCAACCCCGGGCGGGGGCGGAATCAGCCCCAGCATTTT
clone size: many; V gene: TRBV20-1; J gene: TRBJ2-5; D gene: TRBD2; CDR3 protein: CSALPWTSGRETQYF; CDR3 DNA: TGCAGTGCGCTCCCATGGACTAGCGGGAGAGAGACCCAGTACTTC